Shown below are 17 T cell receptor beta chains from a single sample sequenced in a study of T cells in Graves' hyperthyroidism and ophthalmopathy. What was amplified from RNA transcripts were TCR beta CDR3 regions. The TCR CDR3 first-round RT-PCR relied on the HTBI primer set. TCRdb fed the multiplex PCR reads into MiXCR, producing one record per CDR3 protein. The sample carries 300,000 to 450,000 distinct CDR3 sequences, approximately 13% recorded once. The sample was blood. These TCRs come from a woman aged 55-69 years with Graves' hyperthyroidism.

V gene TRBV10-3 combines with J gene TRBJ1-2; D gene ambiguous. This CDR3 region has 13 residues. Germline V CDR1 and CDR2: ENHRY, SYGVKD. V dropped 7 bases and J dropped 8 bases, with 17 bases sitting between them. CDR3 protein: CAITERREEGYTF. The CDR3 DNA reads TGTGCCATCACCGAAAGAAGGGAAGAGGGCTACACCTTC.

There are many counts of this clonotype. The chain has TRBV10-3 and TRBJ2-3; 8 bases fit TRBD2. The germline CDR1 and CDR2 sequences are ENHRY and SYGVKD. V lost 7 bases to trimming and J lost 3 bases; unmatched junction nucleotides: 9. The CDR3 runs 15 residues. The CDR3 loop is CAIKGNGRGTDTQYF. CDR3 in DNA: TGTGCCATCAAAGGAAACGGGAGGGGGACAGATACGCAGTATTTT.

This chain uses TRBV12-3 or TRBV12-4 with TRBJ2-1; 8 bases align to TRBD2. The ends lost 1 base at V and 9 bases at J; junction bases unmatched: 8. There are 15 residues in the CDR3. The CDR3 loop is CASSLGSGGPGEQFF. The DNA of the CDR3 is TGTGCCAGCAGTTTAGGGTCGGGAGGGCCGGGTGAGCAGTTCTTC.

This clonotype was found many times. CDR3 coding DNA: TGTGCCAGCTCACCACGGACAGGGGGTGTAAGCAATCAGCCCCAGCATTTT. Its protein is CASSPRTGGVSNQPQHF. The chain links TRBV18 to TRBJ1-5, with 10 bases identical to TRBD1. This CDR3 is built from 17 residues. Germline CDR1 reads KGHSH; CDR2 reads LQKENI. Trimming at V came to 1 base and at J to 1 base, leaving 4 bases not matched to a gene.

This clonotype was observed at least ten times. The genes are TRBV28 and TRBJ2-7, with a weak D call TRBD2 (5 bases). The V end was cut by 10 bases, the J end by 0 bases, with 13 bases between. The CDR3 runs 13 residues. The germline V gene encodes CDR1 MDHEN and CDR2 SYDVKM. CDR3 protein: CATTRRVSYEQYF. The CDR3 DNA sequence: TGTGCCACCACACGGCGGGTCTCCTACGAGCAGTACTTC.

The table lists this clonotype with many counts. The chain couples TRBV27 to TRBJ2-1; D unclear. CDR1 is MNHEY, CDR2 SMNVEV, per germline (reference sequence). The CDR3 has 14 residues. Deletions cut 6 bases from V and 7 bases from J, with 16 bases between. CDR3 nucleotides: TGTGCCAGCAGCCCCTCCAGCTACTATAATGAGCAGTTCTTC. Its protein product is CASSPSSYYNEQFF.

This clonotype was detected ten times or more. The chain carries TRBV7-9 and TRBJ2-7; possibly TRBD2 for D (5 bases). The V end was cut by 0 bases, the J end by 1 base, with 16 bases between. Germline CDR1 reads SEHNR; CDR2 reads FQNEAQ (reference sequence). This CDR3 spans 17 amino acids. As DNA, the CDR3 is TGTGCCAGCAGCTTAGCCTTTGGGAGCGTACCTTCCTACGAGCAGTACTTC. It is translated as CASSLAFGSVPSYEQYF.

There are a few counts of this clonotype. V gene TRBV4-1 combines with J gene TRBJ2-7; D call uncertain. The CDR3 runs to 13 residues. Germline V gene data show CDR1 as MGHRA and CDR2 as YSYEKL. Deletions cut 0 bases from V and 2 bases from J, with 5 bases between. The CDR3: CASSQDEAYEQYF. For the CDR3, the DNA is TGCGCCAGCAGCCAAGATGAAGCCTACGAGCAGTACTTC.

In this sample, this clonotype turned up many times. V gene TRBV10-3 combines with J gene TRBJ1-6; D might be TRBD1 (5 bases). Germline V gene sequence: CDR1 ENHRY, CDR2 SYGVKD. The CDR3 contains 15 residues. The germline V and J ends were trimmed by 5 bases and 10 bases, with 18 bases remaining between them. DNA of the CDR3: TGTGCCATCAGTCCGCGAGGGGAAAGGGAATCACCCCTCCACTTT. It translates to CAISPRGERESPLHF.

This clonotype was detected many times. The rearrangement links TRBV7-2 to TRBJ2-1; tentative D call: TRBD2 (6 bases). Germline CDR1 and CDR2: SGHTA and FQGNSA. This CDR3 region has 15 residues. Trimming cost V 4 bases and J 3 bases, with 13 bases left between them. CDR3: CASSSGGLIYNEQFF. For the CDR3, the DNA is TGTGCCAGCAGCTCCGGGGGACTTATCTACAATGAGCAGTTCTTC.

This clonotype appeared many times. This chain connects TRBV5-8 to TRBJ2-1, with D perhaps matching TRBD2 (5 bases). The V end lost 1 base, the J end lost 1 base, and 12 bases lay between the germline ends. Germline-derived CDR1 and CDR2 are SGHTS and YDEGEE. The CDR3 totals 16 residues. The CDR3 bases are TGTGCCAGCAGCTTGAGACACCGGGAATCCTACAATGAGCAGTTCTTC. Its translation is CASSLRHRESYNEQFF.

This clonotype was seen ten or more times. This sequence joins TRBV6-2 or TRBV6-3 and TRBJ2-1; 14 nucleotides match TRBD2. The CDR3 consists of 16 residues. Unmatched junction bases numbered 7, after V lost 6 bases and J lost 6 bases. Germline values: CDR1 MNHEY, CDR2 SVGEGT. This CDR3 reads CASSRSTSGRANEQFF. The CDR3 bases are TGTGCCAGCAGCAGATCGACTAGCGGGAGGGCCAATGAGCAGTTCTTC.

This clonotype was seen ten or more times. CDR3 sequence (DNA): TGTGCCAGCAGCCCCCTGACCGTCACAGATACGCAGTATTTT. Translation: CASSPLTVTDTQYF. The rearrangement uses TRBV11-2 and TRBJ2-3; no definite D call. Germline CDR1 reads SGHAT; CDR2 reads FQNNGV. V was shortened by 5 bases and J by 2 bases, with 11 bases between the two germline ends. The CDR3 has 14 residues.

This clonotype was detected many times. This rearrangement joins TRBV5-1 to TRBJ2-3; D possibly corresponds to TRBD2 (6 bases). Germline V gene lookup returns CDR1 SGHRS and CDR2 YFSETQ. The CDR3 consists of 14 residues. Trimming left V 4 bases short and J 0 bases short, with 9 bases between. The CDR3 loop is CASSTGLSTDTQYF. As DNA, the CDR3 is TGCGCCAGCAGCACGGGACTTAGCACAGATACGCAGTATTTT.

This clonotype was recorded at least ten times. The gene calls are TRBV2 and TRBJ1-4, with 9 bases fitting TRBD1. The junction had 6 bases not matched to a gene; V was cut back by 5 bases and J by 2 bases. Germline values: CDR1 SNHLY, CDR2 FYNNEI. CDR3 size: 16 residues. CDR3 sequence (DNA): TGTGCCAGCAGTCGACAGGGGGGAGTCACTAATGAAAAACTGTTTTTT. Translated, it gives CASSRQGGVTNEKLFF.

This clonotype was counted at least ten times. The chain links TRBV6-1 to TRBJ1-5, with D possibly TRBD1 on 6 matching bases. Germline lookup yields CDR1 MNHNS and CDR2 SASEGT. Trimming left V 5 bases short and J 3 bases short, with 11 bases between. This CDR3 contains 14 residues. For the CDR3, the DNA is TGTGCCAGCAGTAGCAGGGGCACCAATCAGCCCCAGCATTTT. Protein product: CASSSRGTNQPQHF.

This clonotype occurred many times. The CDR3 nucleotides are TGCAGTGCTCAGGGGCAGATGAACACTGAAGCTTTCTTT. The encoded protein is CSAQGQMNTEAFF. The chain employs TRBV20-1 and TRBJ1-1; tentatively, D is TRBD1 (6 bases). Trimming removed 5 bases at V and 0 bases at J, with 10 bases between. The CDR3 has 13 amino acids. CDR1 and CDR2 from the germline V gene are DFQATT and SNEGSKA (reference sequence).